These 27 T cell receptor beta chains came from one sample sequenced in a study of tumor-infiltrating lymphocytes in primary liver carcinoma. Priming with a constant-region primer yielded TCR beta cDNA from about 540 ng total RNA. It was through three nested multiplex PCR rounds of slightly modified ARM-PCR that TCR beta libraries arose. Amplification in the first two PCR rounds was performed using TRBV1-TRBV30 forward primers and a C-beta reverse primer for roughly 9 cycles each. MiXCR was run by TCRdb on the multiplex PCR reads, yielding one entry per CDR3 protein. The table lists approximately 73,000 distinct CDR3 sequences, 71% of them singletons, with 12% to 15% in the top ten. Bulk tissue was left unsorted, and RNA and DNA were co-extracted from around 18-30 mg of it. Material for sequencing was liver tumor tissue from sampling region 4. Subset: tumor region T4, right-lateral pole. All receptors come from a woman aged 55-75 years with primary liver carcinoma and hepatitis B virus infection.

On this clonotype: The junction departs from germline at one end; a sequencing error may be responsible. The chain has TRBV6-6 and TRBJ2-1, with D possibly being TRBD2 (5 bases). The germline CDR1 and CDR2 sequences are MNHNY and SVGAGI (reference sequence). The CDR3 extends over 15 amino acids. CDR3 in DNA: TGTACCAGCAGTTCCGGGATTAGCCACTACAATGAGCAGTTCTTC. Translating it yields CTSSSGISHYNEQFF.

With respect to this clonotype: The final CDR3 position lacks the conserved phenylalanine or tryptophan, pointing to a likely read error. The rearrangement links TRBV6-1 to TRBJ1-1; D is possibly TRBD1 (5 bases). CDR1 and CDR2 (germline): MNHNS, SASEGT. The CDR3 is 13 amino acids. CDR3 in amino acids: CASRETERGRAFY. The CDR3 bases are TGTGCCAGCCGTGAAACAGAAAGGGGACGGGCTTTCTAT.

This sequence joins TRBV5-5 and TRBJ2-7; 9 nucleotides align to TRBD1. Losses at the gene ends were 4 bases for V and 10 bases for J; bases not matched to a gene: 15. This CDR3 spans 15 amino acids. CDR1 and CDR2 (germline): SGHKS, YYEKEE (reference sequence). CDR3 region: CASSPTGGEVCEQYF. CDR3 in DNA: TGTGCCAGCAGCCCTACAGGGGGCGAAGTGTGCGAACAGTACTTC.

For this clonotype: An end of the junction differs from the germline gene, which may be a read error. This rearrangement joins TRBV12-3 or TRBV12-4 to TRBJ2-2, with TRBD1 matching 7 bases. This CDR3 spans 14 amino acids. CDR3 loop: CASGNDRVHGELSF. The CDR3 DNA is TGTGCCAGCGGGAACGACAGGGTTCACGGGGAGCTGTCTTTT.

Regarding this clonotype: A much larger clonotype is one base distant, so this may be a read error. The chain combines TRBV28 with TRBJ2-3; D perhaps matches TRBD2 (5 bases). Trimming removed 11 bases at V and 2 bases at J, with 17 bases between. CDR3 length: 14 residues. Looked up from germline, CDR1 is MDHEN and CDR2 is SYDVKM. The CDR3 reads CAGRRVGPTDTQYF. DNA of the CDR3: TGTGCCGGGCGGCGGGTGGGCCCCACAGATACGCAGTATTTT. Combining the CDR3 with reference TRBV28 and TRBJ2-3 gives the whole variable domain DVKVTQSSRYLVKRTGEKVFLECVQDMDHENMFWYRQDPGLGLRLIYFSYDVKMKEKGDIPEGYSVSREKKERFSLILESASTNQTSMYLCAGRRVGPTDTQYFGPGTRLTVL.

Turning to this clonotype: At one end, the junction sequence differs from germline, possibly due to a read error. V gene TRBV4-1 combines with J gene TRBJ2-5, with 11 bases identical to TRBD2. This CDR3 has 17 amino acids. Germline V gene data show CDR1 as MGHRA and CDR2 as YSYEKL. This chain's CDR3 is CASSQGGLAELQETQYF. DNA for the CDR3: TGCGCCAGTAGCCAAGGGGGACTAGCGGAGCTACAGGAGACCCAGTACTTC.

Comment on this clonotype: One end of the junction varies from germline; a read error may be responsible. The chain has TRBV15 and TRBJ2-1; D may be TRBD1 (5 bases). The CDR3 is 17 amino acids. The germline V gene encodes CDR1 LNHNV and CDR2 YYDKDF (reference sequence). The CDR3 spells CATGRRRQSGSYNEQFF. The CDR3 DNA follows: TGTGCCACCGGCAGACGGAGACAGTCCGGGTCCTACAATGAGCAGTTCTTC.

The chain combines TRBV6-4 with TRBJ2-3; 8 bases are shared with TRBD2. Germline CDR1 is MRHNA and CDR2 is SNTAGT. V lost 3 bases to trimming and J lost 4 bases; unmatched junction nucleotides: 6. This CDR3 is 15 amino acids long. This chain's CDR3 is CASSDLAGSADTQYF. CDR3 in DNA: TGTGCCAGCAGTGATTTAGCGGGAAGCGCAGATACGCAGTATTTT.

In the case of this clonotype: The junction shows a germline mismatch at one end, possibly a read error. V usage is TRBV11-3 and J usage is TRBJ2-7; TRBD2 is a possible D gene (5 bases). The CDR3 runs to 15 residues. Germline V gene sequence: CDR1 SGHNT, CDR2 YENEEA. The CDR3 loop reads CAGSLVTSGIHKQYF. As DNA, the CDR3 is TGTGCCGGCAGCTTAGTGACTTCGGGGATCCACAAGCAGTACTTC.

This clonotype has a count of ten or more. The chain combines TRBV5-1 with TRBJ2-1, with TRBD1 matching over 7 bases. Germline V gives CDR1 SGHRS, CDR2 YFSETQ. CDR3 size: 15 residues. V was pared by 4 bases and J by 5 bases, with 9 bases of the junction left unmatched. In DNA, the CDR3 is TGCGCCAGCAGCGTAACAGACAGGGCTAACAATGAGCAGTTCTTC. The encoded protein is CASSVTDRANNEQFF.

This clonotype has more than one count but fewer than ten. A much larger clone lies one base from this, so it may be a read error. The chain is built from TRBV10-3 and TRBJ1-1, with TRBD1 matching 8 bases. The CDR3 totals 16 residues. CDR1 and CDR2 from the germline V gene are ENHRY and SYGVKD. V dropped 3 bases and J dropped 5; count of bases not matched to a gene: 11. The DNA of the CDR3 is TGTGCCATCAGTGATCCCCCGGACAGGGCGAGGACTGAAGCTTTCTTT. Protein: CAISDPPDRARTEAFF.

Concerning this clonotype itself: Relative to the germline gene, one junction end is altered; a read error may explain this. The chain is built from TRBV6-5 and TRBJ1-1, with TRBD1 as a possible D gene (5 bases). Germline CDR1 MNHEY, CDR2 SVGAGI. CDR3 length: 15 amino acids. As DNA, the CDR3 is TGTGCCAACAGTTATTCCTGGGGCTCGAATACTGAAGCTTTCTTT. Protein sequence: CANSYSWGSNTEAFF.

The gene calls are TRBV4-2 and TRBJ2-5, with 8 bases aligning to TRBD2. The V and J ends lost 2 bases and 4 bases, in that order; junction bases with no gene match: 12. CDR3 length: 17 residues. Per germline, CDR1 LGHNA and CDR2 YNFKEQ. The CDR3: CASSQPGTRNIPETQYF. The CDR3 DNA reads as TGTGCCAGCAGCCAACCCGGGACTAGGAATATCCCAGAGACCCAGTACTTC.

Only a few counts were recorded for this clonotype. This chain links TRBV2 with TRBJ2-7, with D perhaps matching TRBD1 (6 bases). Germline values: CDR1 SNHLY, CDR2 FYNNEI. The V end lost 5 bases, the J end lost 4 bases, and 15 bases lay between the germline ends. The CDR3 spans 14 residues. The CDR3 sequence: CASSYREMAYEQYF. CDR3 bases: TGTGCCAGCAGTTACAGGGAGATGGCGTACGAGCAGTACTTC.

To note about this clonotype: The junction differs from germline at one of its ends, possibly a read error. The genes are TRBV5-4 and TRBJ2-6; D may be TRBD1 (7 bases). CDR1 and CDR2 from the germline V gene are SGHNT and YYREEE (reference sequence). The CDR3 consists of 18 residues. CDR3 region: CASSPGGVRGPGANVPTF. In DNA form, the CDR3 reads TGCGCCAGCAGTCCAGGGGGTGTGCGGGGACCTGGGGCCAACGTCCCGACTTTC.

A word on this clonotype: This may be a read error: a much more frequent sequence differs by one nucleotide. In nucleotides, the CDR3 is TGTGCCAACAGCCCACAGGGGGCTAATGAAAAACTGTTTTTT. Residues: CANSPQGANEKLFF. This chain connects TRBV7-9 to TRBJ1-4; 8 positions match TRBD1. The CDR3 covers 14 residues. Germline V gives CDR1 SEHNR, CDR2 FQNEAQ (reference sequence).

There are many counts of this clonotype. V and J are TRBV10-3 and TRBJ2-2; D is ambiguous. This CDR3 spans 12 amino acids. V gave up 10 bases and J gave up 2 bases, with 8 bases separating them. Looked up from germline, CDR1 is ENHRY and CDR2 is SYGVKD. In DNA form, the CDR3 reads TGTGCCAGCGGAGCAAACACCGGGGAGCTGTTTTTT. This translates into CASGANTGELFF.

A word on this clonotype: Compared with germline, one end of the junction differs, possibly owing to a read error. For the CDR3, the DNA is TGTGCCAGCAGAAGGCCATGGAGAGAGGCCCAGTACTTC. It codes for CASRRPWREAQYF. The chain has TRBV13 and TRBJ2-5; unclear D gene. This CDR3 has 13 amino acids. The germline gives CDR1 PRHDT, CDR2 FYEKMQ (reference sequence).

The chain joins TRBV5-4 to TRBJ2-6; 13 bases line up with TRBD2. This CDR3 is 19 amino acids long. The germline gives CDR1 SGHNT, CDR2 YYREEE (reference sequence). V was clipped by 8 bases and J by 0 bases; unmatched bases: 11. This CDR3 is CASSRGGTSGNSGANVLTF. CDR3 in DNA: TGTGCCAGTAGCCGGGGGGGGACTAGCGGGAACTCTGGGGCCAACGTCCTGACTTTC.

Regarding this clonotype: The CDR3 does not end in the conserved phenylalanine or tryptophan, so this is likely a read error. The chain links TRBV5-1 to TRBJ2-2, with TRBD2 identical over 8 bases. CDR1 is SGHRS, CDR2 YFSETQ, per germline. This CDR3 comprises 16 residues. The CDR3 DNA is TGCGCCAGCTGCTCCGTAGCGGGGTCTGGGACCGGGGAACTGTTTTCT. Residues: CASCSVAGSGTGELFS.

Concerning this clonotype itself: A read error may produce the germline difference seen at one junction end. The genes are TRBV11-3 and TRBJ2-2, with 7 bases that match TRBD2. There are 16 residues in the CDR3. The germline V gene has CDR1 SGHNT and CDR2 YENEEA. The CDR3 sequence is CTSSRSGTSVIGERVF. The CDR3 nucleotides read TGTACCAGCAGCCGGAGCGGGACCAGCGTAATCGGGGAGCGGGTTTTT.

In this sample, this clonotype turned up once. Sequence at one end of the junction differs from germline and may be a read error. The rearrangement joins TRBV29-1 to TRBJ2-2; possibly TRBD2 for D (5 bases). CDR1 and CDR2 (germline): SQVTM, ANQGSEA. The CDR3 consists of 13 residues. The CDR3 region is CIVALAPTGELFF. CDR3 coding DNA: TGCATCGTTGCCCTAGCCCCGACCGGGGAGCTGTTTTTT.

A word on this clonotype: No conserved phenylalanine or tryptophan is present at the end of the CDR3, so a read error is the likely explanation. The DNA is left out, because the CDR3 cannot be placed on it with certainty; the CDR3 is given as TCRdb lists it. The chain joins TRBV11-3 to TRBJ2-7; TRBD1, the table's D call, lacks a check against the DNA. Inclusive of both ends, the CDR3 amounts to 15 amino acids. Germline V gene sequence: CDR1 SGHNT, CDR2 YENEEA. The CDR3 sequence is CASSPGTGGNYKQYI.

Turning to this clonotype: A read error may produce the germline difference seen at one junction end. V and J are TRBV12-3 or TRBV12-4 and TRBJ1-2; TRBD1 aligns across 7 bases. This CDR3 has 14 residues. The CDR3 sequence is CAGSFTDGTDGYTF. The CDR3 region has the DNA TGTGCCGGCAGTTTCACCGATGGGACAGATGGCTACACCTTC.

Concerning this clonotype: A read error may account for a junction end that differs from germline. The chain uses TRBV19 and TRBJ2-3; a possible D gene is TRBD1 (5 bases). CDR3 size: 12 residues. Germline CDR1 and CDR2: LNHDA and SQIVND (reference sequence). CDR3 bases: TGTGTCAGTGAAGGGGGCACAGATACGCAGTATTTT. It is translated as CVSEGGTDTQYF. Combining the CDR3 with reference TRBV19 and TRBJ2-3 gives the whole variable domain DGGITQSPKYLFRKEGQNVTLSCEQNLNHDAMYWYRQDPGQGLRLIYYSQIVNDFQKGDIAEGYSVSREKKESFPLTVTSAQKNPTAFYLCVSEGGTDTQYFGPGTRLTVL.

This clonotype was recorded many times. This chain links TRBV24-1 with TRBJ2-3, with 13 bases identical to TRBD2. CDR3 length: 18 residues. Germline V CDR1 and CDR2: KGHDR, SFDVKD. V lost 3 bases to trimming and J lost 5 bases; unmatched junction nucleotides: 10. The CDR3 region has the DNA TGTGCCACCAGTGATCACGGGACTAGCGGGAAGTCAAGAGATACGCAGTATTTT. Translated: CATSDHGTSGKSRDTQYF.

About this clonotype itself: A read error may account for a junction end that differs from germline. This chain connects TRBV7-3 to TRBJ2-7; D unresolved. The CDR3 is 13 amino acids. CDR1 is SGHTA and CDR2 is FQGTGA in the germline V gene. The CDR3 sequence: CASILSRAHEQYF. As DNA, the CDR3 is TGTGCCAGCATCTTAAGTCGGGCTCACGAGCAATACTTC.